A single sample gave rise to the 30 T cell receptor beta chains below, sequenced in a study of human T cells and chemical hapten exposure. TCRdb re-called the RACE reads with MiXCR, one entry per CDR3 protein. The table includes more than 35,000 distinct CDR3 sequences, approximately 12% detected once. Specified time point: patch test 3, about 24 weeks after DPC sensitization. Treatment of the sample: therapeutic diphenylcyclopropenone sensitization with weekly scalp DPC. Total RNA was extracted from unfractionated whole blood. The sample consisted of whole blood, taken in connection with sensitization to the hapten diphenylcyclopropenone (DPC). The origin of the receptors is a middle-aged woman with alopecia areata. Some clones in this sample may be carry-over from other donors' samples.

Only a few counts were recorded for this clonotype. The gene calls are TRBV12-3 or TRBV12-4 and TRBJ2-5; D is unresolved. Trimming took off 3 bases at V and 4 bases at J, with 6 bases between the two ends. This CDR3 region has 12 residues. CDR3 nucleotides: TGTGCCAGCAGTTTTAACAGAGAGACCCAGTACTTC. This translates into CASSFNRETQYF.

This clonotype came up many times. The chain combines TRBV6-2 or TRBV6-3 with TRBJ2-3, with a possible D match to TRBD1 (5 bases). The V and J ends lost 6 bases and 4 bases respectively, with 14 bases between them. The length of the CDR3 is 14 residues. CDR1 is MNHEY, CDR2 SVGEGT, per germline. CDR3 DNA: TGTGCCAGCAGCCGCAGACAGTGGTCAGATACGCAGTATTTT. It translates to CASSRRQWSDTQYF.

The chain carries TRBV29-1 and TRBJ1-4; no reliable D call. V lost 3 bases and J lost 0, with 11 bases in between. The germline CDR1 and CDR2 sequences are SQVTM and ANQGSEA. The CDR3 runs to 15 residues. The CDR3 here is CSVEFRDTTNEKLFF. As DNA, the CDR3 is TGCAGCGTTGAGTTTCGGGATACAACTAATGAAAAACTGTTTTTT.

The J gene is TRBJ2-5, the V gene TRBV5-1, with D perhaps TRBD2 (6 bases). CDR3 length: 14 residues. V lost 0 bases and J lost 3, with 9 bases in between. The germline gives CDR1 SGHRS, CDR2 YFSETQ. The CDR3 nucleotides read TGCGCCAGCAGCTTGGTCGCGGGGAAAGAGACCCAGTACTTC. It yields the protein CASSLVAGKETQYF.

The chain couples TRBV2 to TRBJ2-1; the D is unclear. CDR1 SNHLY and CDR2 FYNNEI come from the germline V gene. The germline V and J ends were trimmed by 3 bases and 1 base, with 7 bases remaining between them. The length of the CDR3 is 14 residues. The CDR3 region is CASSDRTSYNEQFF. The CDR3 DNA sequence: TGTGCCAGCAGTGACAGGACGTCCTACAATGAGCAGTTCTTC.

This clonotype was seen only a few times. The gene calls are TRBV7-2 and TRBJ2-3, with 11 positions matching TRBD2. This CDR3 is built from 17 residues. J gave up 6 bases and V 5 bases, and 13 bases lay outside the gene matches. Germline CDR1 SGHTA, CDR2 FQGNSA. The CDR3 nucleotides read TGTGCCAGCAGCCCAACTAGCGGGGGCCCCATTGGGGATACGCAGTATTTT. Protein sequence: CASSPTSGGPIGDTQYF. The variable domain in full, with the rest retrieved from reference TRBV7-2 and TRBJ2-3, is GAGVSQSPSNKVTEKGKDVELRCDPISGHTALYWYRQSLGQGLEFLIYFQGNSAPDKSGLPSDRFSAERTGGSVSTLTIQRTQQEDSAVYLCASSPTSGGPIGDTQYFGPGTRLTVL.

Concerning this clonotype: A read error may explain this, as a much larger clone is one base away. The V and J genes are TRBV12-3 or TRBV12-4 and TRBJ2-3, with D possibly matching TRBD2 (6 bases). The CDR3 sequence is 15 residues long. The chain's CDR3 is CVSSPWGGAEDTQYF. For the CDR3, the DNA is TGTGTCAGCAGCCCGTGGGGCGGGGCGGAAGATACGCAGTATTTT.

J is TRBJ2-2 and V is TRBV7-3; perhaps D is TRBD1 or TRBD2 (5 bases each). The CDR3 spans 17 residues. Per germline, CDR1 SGHTA and CDR2 FQGTGA. Trimming took off 5 bases at V and 6 bases at J, with 22 bases between the two ends. CDR3 in DNA: TGTGCCAGCAGCCTTAGCCCCCAGGGTGTGGGGGCCGGGGAGCTGTTTTTT. This encodes CASSLSPQGVGAGELFF.

This clonotype showed up many times. The rearrangement uses TRBV28 and TRBJ2-4, with D hard to call. This CDR3 comprises 14 residues. Between the trimmed V and J ends, which lost 7 bases and 0 bases, there was a span of 10 bases. CDR1 MDHEN and CDR2 SYDVKM come from the germline V gene. CDR3 residues: CASNSAGAKNIQYF. The CDR3, as DNA: TGTGCCAGCAACTCAGCCGGAGCCAAAAACATTCAGTACTTC.

This clonotype showed up many times. The chain employs TRBV29-1 and TRBJ1-2; D unresolved. Trimming shortened V by 4 bases and J by 4 bases, and 10 bases separated the two germline ends. Per the germline V gene, CDR1 is SQVTM and CDR2 is ANQGSEA. The CDR3 runs to 12 residues. CDR3 amino acids: CSVVPGGYGYTF. CDR3 DNA: TGCAGCGTTGTACCGGGAGGCTATGGCTACACCTTC.

The chain recombines TRBV28 with TRBJ2-7, with TRBD1 as a possible D gene (5 bases). CDR3 length: 13 amino acids. Per the germline V gene, CDR1 is MDHEN and CDR2 is SYDVKM. V lost 8 bases and J 0 bases, leaving 11 bases between the germline ends. CDR3 sequence: CASHLDSSYEQYF. The CDR3, as DNA: TGTGCCAGCCACCTTGACAGCTCCTACGAGCAGTACTTC.

The chain recombines TRBV7-8 with TRBJ2-1; 11 bases are shared with TRBD1. Germline V gene sequence: CDR1 SGHVS, CDR2 FQNEAQ. This CDR3 is built from 16 residues. V gave up 5 bases and J gave up 14 bases; unmatched junction bases: 17. The CDR3 region has the DNA TGTGCCAGCAGCCCTCGGACAGGGGGCGTTTCTCGCCGCGAGTTCTTC. This codes for CASSPRTGGVSRREFF.

The CDR3 DNA is TGTGCCACCAGTGATTTTGGGACTAGCGGAATCTACGAGCAGTACTTC. Its translation is CATSDFGTSGIYEQYF. The V gene is TRBV24-1, the J gene TRBJ2-7; TRBD2 agrees at 11 bases. V was clipped by 1 base and J by 3 bases; unmatched bases: 4. This CDR3 has 16 amino acids. Germline values: CDR1 KGHDR, CDR2 SFDVKD.

This clonotype was detected only a few times. The CDR3 sequence is CAISESKGYYEQFF. The CDR3 DNA is TGTGCCATCAGTGAGTCGAAAGGGTATTATGAGCAGTTCTTC. The genes are TRBV10-3 and TRBJ2-1, with D unclear. The germline V and J ends were trimmed by 0 bases and 8 bases, with 11 bases remaining between them. This CDR3 has 14 amino acids. Per the germline V gene, CDR1 is ENHRY and CDR2 is SYGVKD.

This clonotype has at least ten counts. The chain couples TRBV25-1 to TRBJ2-7, with D possibly matching TRBD1 (5 bases). The CDR3 is 14 amino acids. Germline V gene lookup returns CDR1 MGHDK and CDR2 SYGVNS. The ends were cut back, 2 bases at V and 0 bases at J, with 8 bases in the middle. This CDR3 reads CASSETGSSYEQYF. Written as DNA, the CDR3 is TGTGCCAGCAGTGAAACAGGTAGCTCCTACGAGCAGTACTTC.

This clonotype was recorded a few times. The chain carries TRBV7-9 and TRBJ2-3, with no clear D. Trimming left V 1 base short and J 2 bases short, with 10 bases between. CDR1 SEHNR and CDR2 FQNEAQ come from the germline V gene (reference sequence). The CDR3 sequence is 15 residues long. The CDR3 nucleotides read TGTGCCAGCAGCTTAGGACGCAGCTCCACAGATACGCAGTATTTT. As protein: CASSLGRSSTDTQYF.

The CDR3 DNA reads TGTGCCAGCAGTGGTTTCCAGGGGGAGACCCAGTACTTC. Residues: CASSGFQGETQYF. The rearrangement links TRBV2 to TRBJ2-5, with D possibly matching TRBD1 (6 bases). The V gene lost 4 bases and the J gene lost 5 bases, with 11 bases spanning the gap. The CDR3 loop spans 13 amino acids. CDR1 and CDR2 from the germline V gene are SNHLY and FYNNEI. The whole variable domain, remainder taken from reference TRBV2 and TRBJ2-5, is EPEVTQTPSHQVTQMGQEVILRCVPISNHLYFYWYRQILGQKVEFLVSFYNNEISEKSEIFDDQFSVERPDGSNFTLKIRSTKLEDSAMYFCASSGFQGETQYFGPGTRLLVL.

This clonotype appeared a few times. The V call is TRBV29-1, the J call TRBJ1-1, with a tentative D call TRBD1 (5 bases). Per the germline V gene, CDR1 is SQVTM and CDR2 is ANQGSEA. V lost 7 bases and J 4 bases, leaving 13 bases between the germline ends. The CDR3 loop spans 12 amino acids. CDR3: CSGVGRGTEAFF. The CDR3 bases are TGCAGCGGGGTGGGGCGCGGCACTGAAGCTTTCTTT. The whole variable domain, filled in from reference TRBV29-1 and TRBJ1-1, reads SAVISQKPSRDICQRGTSLTIQCQVDSQVTMMFWYRQQPGQSLTLIATANQGSEATYESGFVIDKFPISRPNLTFSTLTVSNMSPEDSSIYLCSGVGRGTEAFFGQGTRLTVV.

The gene calls are TRBV20-1 and TRBJ1-5; D is perhaps TRBD1 (5 bases). V lost 0 bases to trimming and J lost 2 bases, with 11 bases between them. This CDR3 is 15 amino acids long. The germline CDR1 and CDR2 sequences are DFQATT and SNEGSKA (reference sequence). The CDR3 coding sequence is TGCAGTGCTAGAGATGGGGGGGACCGCAATCAGCCCCAGCATTTT. Translation: CSARDGGDRNQPQHF.

This clonotype was picked up many times. The chain combines TRBV29-1 with TRBJ1-4; no clear D. The CDR3 is 14 residues long. CDR1 is SQVTM, CDR2 ANQGSEA, per germline. The ends were cut back, 8 bases at V and 7 bases at J, with 20 bases in the middle. The CDR3 DNA reads TGCAGCACCCGTGGTGGAGAAATCGGTGAAAAACTGTTTTTT. It is translated as CSTRGGEIGEKLFF.

This clonotype came up a few times. V and J are TRBV7-2 and TRBJ2-5; D is perhaps TRBD1 (6 bases). The V end was cut by 3 bases, the J end by 2 bases, with 10 bases between. Germline CDR1 reads SGHTA; CDR2 reads FQGNSA. This CDR3 has 14 amino acids. The CDR3, as DNA: TGTGCCAGCAGCTTGGCAGGGACACAAGAGACCCAGTACTTC. Protein product: CASSLAGTQETQYF.

This clonotype was seen repeatedly, ten times or more. The CDR3 DNA reads TGTGCCAGCAGCTTATCGGGGAATGAAGCTTTCTTT. Amino acids: CASSLSGNEAFF. V is TRBV7-9 and J is TRBJ1-1, with D unclear. The CDR3 runs to 12 residues. Germline lookup yields CDR1 SEHNR and CDR2 FQNEAQ (reference sequence). Trimming stripped 2 bases from V and 7 bases from J, with 8 bases between.

A single count supports this clonotype. Given a much more abundant clone one base away, this may be a read error. The rearrangement joins TRBV7-6 to TRBJ1-1, with D hard to call. The CDR3 length is 15 residues. V lost 1 base and J 0 bases, leaving 9 bases between the germline ends. Looked up from germline, CDR1 is SGHVS and CDR2 is FNYEAQ. Here the CDR3 reads CASSLDASVNTEAFF. In DNA form, the CDR3 reads TGTGCCAGCAGCTTAGACGCGTCGGTGAACACTGAAGCTTTCTTT.

This clonotype appeared a few times. The chain has TRBV7-9 and TRBJ1-1; D is ambiguous. The CDR3 is 15 amino acids. V was cut by 1 base and J by 3 bases, with 12 bases left in between. Germline V gene data show CDR1 as SEHNR and CDR2 as FQNEAQ (reference sequence). CDR3 bases: TGTGCCAGCAGCTTAGAGGGAATCAGCCACACTGAAGCTTTCTTT. Amino acid sequence: CASSLEGISHTEAFF.

This chain uses TRBV7-6 with TRBJ2-3, with D unclear. CDR1 and CDR2 (germline): SGHVS, FNYEAQ. This CDR3 is 15 amino acids long. The V gene lost 7 bases and the J gene lost 2 bases, with 16 bases spanning the gap. The CDR3: CASILTGVFTDTQYF. As DNA, the CDR3 is TGTGCCAGCATCCTAACCGGAGTTTTCACAGATACGCAGTATTTT.

This clonotype has only a few counts. V is TRBV28 and J is TRBJ2-7; D is tentatively TRBD1 or TRBD2 (5 bases each). The length of the CDR3 is 11 residues. The germline V and J ends were trimmed by 3 bases and 5 bases, with 5 bases remaining between them. Per the germline V gene, CDR1 is MDHEN and CDR2 is SYDVKM. In DNA, the CDR3 is TGTGCCAGCAGTTTGGGGGACGAGCAGTACTTC. It specifies CASSLGDEQYF.

This clonotype appeared many times. The chain couples TRBV20-1 to TRBJ1-3, with D perhaps matching TRBD1 (5 bases). V gave up 5 bases and J gave up 6 bases, with 17 bases separating them. The CDR3 contains 14 residues. The germline V gene has CDR1 DFQATT and CDR2 SNEGSKA (reference sequence). CDR3 amino acids: CSAWPGPWENTIYF. DNA for the CDR3: TGCAGTGCTTGGCCGGGACCTTGGGAAAACACCATATATTTT.

V gene TRBV4-1 combines with J gene TRBJ2-7, with a tentative D call TRBD2 (7 bases). The CDR3 covers 14 residues. The V gene's germline CDR1 is MGHRA and CDR2 YSYEKL. The germline V and J ends were trimmed by 3 bases and 3 bases, with 12 bases remaining between them. CDR3 in DNA: TGCGCCAGCAGCCATAGGGAGGGGGTCTACGAGCAGTACTTC. Its protein product is CASSHREGVYEQYF.

For this clonotype: A much larger clone lies one base from this, so it may be a read error. V usage is TRBV2 and J usage is TRBJ1-1, with TRBD1 matching over 7 bases. Losses at the gene ends were 2 bases for V and 10 bases for J; bases not matched to a gene: 4. CDR3 length equals 12 residues. Per germline, CDR1 SNHLY and CDR2 FYNNEI. In DNA form, the CDR3 reads TGTGCCAGCAGTGAAAGGCAGGGGGGAGCTTTCTTT. It codes for CASSERQGGAFF. Complete variable domain (other parts from reference TRBV2 and TRBJ1-1): EPEVTQTPSHQVTQMGQEVILRCVPISNHLYFYWYRQILGQKVEFLVSFYNNEISEKSEIFDDQFSVERPDGSNFTLKIRSTKLEDSAMYFCASSERQGGAFFGQGTRLTVV.

V is TRBV9 and J is TRBJ1-1; a possible D gene is TRBD1 (6 bases). The germline V and J ends were trimmed by 4 bases and 3 bases, with 16 bases remaining between them. The germline V gene encodes CDR1 SGDLS and CDR2 YYNGEE. The CDR3 sequence is 15 residues long. In DNA form, the CDR3 reads TGTGCCAGCAGCCCCTCCGGGACAATCGACACTGAAGCTTTCTTT. Protein sequence: CASSPSGTIDTEAFF.